This passage covers 16 T cell receptor beta chains from one sample sequenced in a study of blood T cell repertoires in COVID-19. TCRdb's table, derived via immunoSEQ multiplex PCR, lists solely in-frame clones and lacks some. The sample has about 140,000 clones, under 85% seen once; the top ten hold about 9.3%. Input material: peripheral blood. The source of these receptors is a woman at least 80 years old in a cohort sampled during active or convalescent COVID-19.

The table lists this clone with a few counts. The sample contains more than one DNA sequence encoding this CDR3. The chain is built from TRBV7-9 and TRBJ1-2; D not certain. CDR3 size: 12 residues. V was trimmed by 4 bases and J by 4 bases, leaving 7 bases between them. Germline V gene sequence: CDR1 SEHNR, CDR2 FQNEAQ (reference sequence). The CDR3 DNA reads TGTGCCAGCAGCTCCGGTATCTATGGCTACACCTTC. Protein product: CASSSGIYGYTF.

The CDR3 reads CAWSVRGPQHF. In DNA, the CDR3 is TGTGCCTGGAGTGTACGGGGGCCCCAGCATTTT. The chain employs TRBV30 and TRBJ1-5; D unclear. Trimming cost V 0 bases and J 9 bases, with 6 bases left between them. The CDR3 is 11 amino acids. The germline gives CDR1 GTSNPN, CDR2 SVGIG (reference sequence). Based on the CDR3 plus reference TRBV30 and TRBJ1-5, the full variable domain is SQTIHQWPATLVQPVGSPLSLECTVEGTSNPNLYWYRQAAGRGLQLLFYSVGIGQISSEVPQNLSASRPQDRQFILSSKKLLLSDSGFYLCAWSVRGPQHFGDGTRLSIL.

V usage is TRBV6-5 and J usage is TRBJ2-3; tentative D call: TRBD1 (6 bases). The V and J ends lost 0 bases and 4 bases respectively, with 8 bases between them. This CDR3 is built from 14 residues. CDR1 and CDR2 (germline): MNHEY, SVGAGI. Written as DNA, the CDR3 is TGTGCCAGCAGTTACTCGCCAGGGGCAGATACGCAGTATTTT. This encodes CASSYSPGADTQYF.

V is TRBV11-2 and J is TRBJ1-4, with D possibly matching TRBD1 (5 bases). Germline CDR1 reads SGHAT; CDR2 reads FQNNGV. V was clipped by 5 bases and J by 3 bases, with 19 bases between them. The CDR3 has 17 amino acids. The CDR3 loop reads CASSRQQAPLPNEKLFF. The CDR3 nucleotides read TGTGCCAGCAGCCGTCAACAGGCGCCTTTACCTAATGAAAAACTGTTTTTT. Full variable domain (outside the CDR3, taken from reference TRBV11-2 and TRBJ1-4): EAGVAQSPRYKIIEKRQSVAFWCNPISGHATLYWYQQILGQGPKLLIQFQNNGVVDDSQLPKDRFSAERLKGVDSTLKIQPAKLEDSAVYLCASSRQQAPLPNEKLFFGSGTQLSVL.

The rearrangement uses TRBV18 and TRBJ1-4; D remains unclear. The germline V gene has CDR1 KGHSH and CDR2 LQKENI. V dropped 6 bases and J dropped 4 bases, with 9 bases sitting between them. The CDR3 covers 13 residues. CDR3 protein: CASSEGLNEKLFF. CDR3 in DNA: TGTGCCAGCTCGGAGGGCCTTAATGAAAAACTGTTTTTT. The full variable domain, in which reference TRBV18 and TRBJ1-4 provide the parts outside the CDR3, is NAGVMQNPRHLVRRRGQEARLRCSPMKGHSHVYWYRQLPEEGLKFMVYLQKENIIDESGMPKERFSAEFPKEGPSILRIQQVVRGDSAAYFCASSEGLNEKLFFGSGTQLSVL.

The chain links TRBV7-9 to TRBJ2-3; TRBD2 aligns across 11 bases. The CDR3 loop spans 16 amino acids. V dropped 1 base and J dropped 6; count of bases not matched to a gene: 6. Germline CDR1 is SEHNR and CDR2 is FQNEAQ (reference sequence). The CDR3 DNA reads TGTGCCAGCAGCTTAGTTACTAGCGGGGGACGCGATACGCAGTATTTT. Translated: CASSLVTSGGRDTQYF.

In its sample, this clone was seen many times. The chain couples TRBV28 to TRBJ2-3, with TRBD2 identical over 9 bases. Germline trimming cut 6 bases from V and 0 bases from J; bases unmatched to any gene: 10. The CDR3 is 17 amino acids. The V gene's germline CDR1 is MDHEN and CDR2 SYDVKM. Written as DNA, the CDR3 is TGTGCCAGCAGCCTCTTACAGGGACTAGCTAGCACAGATACGCAGTATTTT. Translated, it gives CASSLLQGLASTDTQYF. The entire variable domain, with the rest obtained from reference TRBV28 and TRBJ2-3, is as follows: DVKVTQSSRYLVKRTGEKVFLECVQDMDHENMFWYRQDPGLGLRLIYFSYDVKMKEKGDIPEGYSVSREKKERFSLILESASTNQTSMYLCASSLLQGLASTDTQYFGPGTRLTVL.

The chain carries TRBV3-1 (or the pseudogene TRBV3-2) and TRBJ2-2; possible D gene TRBD1, 6 bases. Trimming left V 4 bases short and J 4 bases short, with 7 bases between. Germline CDR1 and CDR2: LGHDT and YNNKEL (reference sequence). The CDR3 length is 13 residues. CDR3 bases: TGTGCCAGCAGCCTACAGGGCACCGGGGAGCTGTTTTTT. This encodes CASSLQGTGELFF.

The sample holds one count of this clone. V is TRBV7-2 and J is TRBJ2-5; D might be TRBD2 (7 bases). Between the trimmed V and J ends, which lost 4 bases and 5 bases, there was a span of 17 bases. Germline V gene data show CDR1 as SGHTA and CDR2 as FQGNSA. This CDR3 has 15 residues. This CDR3 reads CASSSFRGALETQYF. The CDR3 nucleotides read TGTGCCAGCAGCTCGTTCCGGGGGGCGTTGGAGACCCAGTACTTC. Complete variable domain (other parts from reference TRBV7-2 and TRBJ2-5): GAGVSQSPSNKVTEKGKDVELRCDPISGHTALYWYRQSLGQGLEFLIYFQGNSAPDKSGLPSDRFSAERTGGSVSTLTIQRTQQEDSAVYLCASSSFRGALETQYFGPGTRLLVL.

The genes are TRBV28 and TRBJ2-5; possible D gene TRBD1, 7 bases. The germline V and J ends were trimmed by 1 base and 5 bases, with 14 bases remaining between them. CDR3 length equals 15 residues. Germline-derived CDR1 and CDR2 are MDHEN and SYDVKM. The CDR3 sequence: CASSLFKGAGETQYF. In DNA form, the CDR3 reads TGTGCCAGCAGTTTATTCAAGGGGGCGGGGGAGACCCAGTACTTC.

This chain uses TRBV9 with TRBJ2-2; D possibly corresponds to TRBD2 (6 bases). Trimming left V 4 bases short and J 2 bases short, with 12 bases between. There are 15 residues in the CDR3. Looked up from germline, CDR1 is SGDLS and CDR2 is YYNGEE. CDR3 bases: TGTGCCAGCAGCCCCGGGACTGCTAACACCGGGGAGCTGTTTTTT. Its translation is CASSPGTANTGELFF.

The chain links TRBV24-1 to TRBJ2-1, with 9 bases matching TRBD2. With 4 bases clipped from V and 6 bases from J, the junction kept 9 bases outside the gene matches. The CDR3 totals 16 residues. Germline lookup yields CDR1 KGHDR and CDR2 SFDVKD. In nucleotides, the CDR3 is TGTGCCACCAGTGAGGCTGTAGCGGGGGCCCTCAATGAGCAGTTCTTC. Residues: CATSEAVAGALNEQFF.

The rearrangement joins TRBV7-8 to TRBJ2-2; D is perhaps TRBD1 (7 bases). Trimming removed 4 bases from V and 1 base from J, with 13 bases in between. The CDR3 is 16 residues long. CDR1 and CDR2 from the germline V gene are SGHVS and FQNEAQ. The CDR3 here is CASSSPGGLNTGELFF. CDR3 DNA: TGTGCCAGCAGCTCCCCAGGGGGACTGAACACCGGGGAGCTGTTTTTT.

The J gene is TRBJ1-4, the V gene TRBV6-1; the D gene is possibly TRBD1 (5 bases). Trimming took 3 bases from V and 5 from J, leaving 10 bases between them. Germline V gene data show CDR1 as MNHNS and CDR2 as SASEGT. This CDR3 comprises 14 residues. In DNA form, the CDR3 reads TGTGCCAGCAGTGAGGGGGGGATAAATGAAAAACTGTTTTTT. Translating gives CASSEGGINEKLFF.

The V gene is TRBV10-3, the J gene TRBJ1-2; D possibly corresponds to TRBD1 (5 bases). The V end lost 0 bases, the J end lost 6 bases, and 8 bases lay between the germline ends. CDR3 length: 13 residues. CDR1 is ENHRY and CDR2 is SYGVKD in the germline V gene. The CDR3 DNA sequence: TGTGCCATCAGTGAGTCGGGGGGAGATGGCTACACCTTC. As protein: CAISESGGDGYTF.

This chain joins TRBV20-1 and TRBJ1-2; D is perhaps TRBD1 (6 bases). CDR3 length: 16 amino acids. The V end lost 3 bases, the J end lost 8 bases, and 25 bases lay between the germline ends. The germline V gene has CDR1 DFQATT and CDR2 SNEGSKA (reference sequence). CDR3 loop: CSASEDSLAFNFGYTF. The CDR3 DNA reads as TGCAGTGCTAGTGAGGACAGCCTCGCTTTTAATTTCGGCTACACCTTC.